The 13 T cell receptor beta chains reported below all come from one sample, sequenced in a study of blood T cell repertoires in COVID-19. Some clones are missing from TCRdb's copy, which holds only in-frame ones; the method was immunoSEQ multiplex PCR. The sample shows under 300,000 clones, about 86% of them seen only once. The specimen sequenced was peripheral blood. Receptors originate from a woman of 80 years or more with acute or convalescent COVID-19.

The rearrangement links TRBV7-6 to TRBJ2-1; 8 bases line up with TRBD1. With V trimmed by 2 bases and J by 0 bases, 0 bases remained unmatched. Germline CDR1 reads SGHVS; CDR2 reads FNYEAQ. CDR3 length: 15 amino acids. The CDR3 is CASSLTGGSYNEQFF. In DNA, the CDR3 is TGTGCCAGCAGCTTAACAGGGGGCTCCTACAATGAGCAGTTCTTC.

V and J are TRBV7-8 and TRBJ2-7; the D gene is possibly TRBD1 (5 bases). This CDR3 has 15 amino acids. Trimming stripped 5 bases from V and 4 bases from J, with 18 bases between. CDR1 and CDR2 (germline): SGHVS, FQNEAQ. CDR3 in DNA: TGTGCCAGCAGCCCCCCAAACCAGGGTACTTACGAGCAGTACTTC. Amino acid sequence: CASSPPNQGTYEQYF.

This clone has a single count. The genes are TRBV7-9 and TRBJ2-7, with TRBD1 as a possible D gene (6 bases). Germline V gene data show CDR1 as SEHNR and CDR2 as FQNEAQ (reference sequence). The CDR3 totals 14 residues. Trimming left V 5 bases short and J 1 base short, with 12 bases between. CDR3 sequence reads: CASSRGTRSYEQYF. The CDR3 nucleotides read TGTGCCAGCAGCCGAGGGACACGTTCCTACGAGCAGTACTTC. Full variable domain (outside the CDR3, taken from reference TRBV7-9 and TRBJ2-7): DTGVSQNPRHKITKRGQNVTFRCDPISEHNRLYWYRQTLGQGPEFLTYFQNEAQLEKSRLLSDRFSAERPKGSFSTLEIQRTEQGDSAMYLCASSRGTRSYEQYFGPGTRLTVT.

The chain is built from TRBV6-5 and TRBJ2-7, with D perhaps matching TRBD1 (6 bases). Per the germline V gene, CDR1 is MNHEY and CDR2 is SVGAGI. The CDR3 has 13 residues. V dropped 5 bases and J dropped 2 bases, with 10 bases sitting between them. Here the CDR3 DNA reads TGTGCCAGCAGTAGGCGGACAGCCTACGAGCAGTACTTC. This translates into CASSRRTAYEQYF.

The CDR3 bases are TGTGCCAGCAGGGTGGGGGGGCCCTCCTACGAGCAGTACTTC. Translating gives CASRVGGPSYEQYF. This chain links TRBV28 with TRBJ2-7, with D possibly being TRBD2 (7 bases). The CDR3 loop spans 14 amino acids. Trimming pared 6 bases from V and 0 bases from J, leaving 12 bases between. In germline, CDR1 is MDHEN, CDR2 SYDVKM.

The chain combines TRBV3-1 (or the pseudogene TRBV3-2) with TRBJ1-6; D perhaps matches TRBD1 (5 bases). Germline V gene data show CDR1 as LGHDT and CDR2 as YNNKEL (reference sequence). Trimming took off 4 bases at V and 0 bases at J, with 16 bases between the two ends. The CDR3 has 18 residues. The chain's CDR3 is CASSPRTFESSYNSPLHF. The DNA for the CDR3 is TGTGCCAGCAGCCCCAGGACATTTGAGAGCTCCTATAATTCACCCCTCCACTTT.

The V call is TRBV9, the J call TRBJ1-3; D might be TRBD1 (6 bases). Germline values: CDR1 SGDLS, CDR2 YYNGEE. V was trimmed by 4 bases and J by 0 bases, leaving 14 bases between them. CDR3 size: 16 residues. CDR3 loop: CASSPSGQHSGNTIYF. The CDR3 region has the DNA TGTGCCAGCAGCCCCTCCGGACAGCACTCTGGAAACACCATATATTTT.

The chain couples TRBV19 to TRBJ2-2, with 8 bases fitting TRBD2. The junction had 9 bases not matched to a gene; V was cut back by 3 bases and J by 6 bases. This CDR3 region has 16 residues. In germline, CDR1 is LNHDA, CDR2 SQIVND (reference sequence). The DNA of the CDR3 is TGTGCCAGTAGTATTGATCGGGGGGGCCCAGCCGGGGAGCTGTTTTTT. This sequence encodes CASSIDRGGPAGELFF.

The gene calls are TRBV15 and TRBJ1-5; TRBD1 is a possible D gene (6 bases). Trimming left V 1 base short and J 5 bases short, with 12 bases between. The CDR3 has 15 amino acids. Germline values: CDR1 LNHNV, CDR2 YYDKDF (reference sequence). The DNA for the CDR3 is TGTGCCACCAGCAGAGGGGGCGGGGGGCATCAGCCCCAGCATTTT. This translates into CATSRGGGGHQPQHF.

The chain carries TRBV27 and TRBJ1-4; D is possibly TRBD1 (5 bases). This CDR3 spans 15 amino acids. Germline V gene data show CDR1 as MNHEY and CDR2 as SMNVEV (reference sequence). Deletions cut 0 bases from V and 7 bases from J, with 12 bases between. The chain's CDR3 is CASSLSGQGFEKLFF. DNA of the CDR3: TGTGCCAGCAGTTTATCTGGGCAGGGCTTTGAAAAACTGTTTTTT. Full variable domain (remainder filled in from reference TRBV27 and TRBJ1-4): EAQVTQNPRYLITVTGKKLTVTCSQNMNHEYMSWYRQDPGLGLRQIYYSMNVEVTDKGDVPEGYKVSRKEKRNFPLILESPSPNQTSLYFCASSLSGQGFEKLFFGSGTQLSVL.

This chain uses TRBV23-1 with TRBJ2-1, with D possibly TRBD1 on 6 matching bases. TRBV23-1 is an open reading frame whose function is uncertain. The V and J ends lost 7 bases and 4 bases respectively, with 11 bases between them. The CDR3 loop spans 13 amino acids. CDR3 in amino acids: CASKGVRYNEQFF. The CDR3 DNA sequence: TGCGCCAGCAAGGGGGTCCGGTACAATGAGCAGTTCTTC.

The genes are TRBV18 and TRBJ2-5, with D perhaps matching TRBD1 (6 bases). Germline V gene data show CDR1 as KGHSH and CDR2 as LQKENI. The CDR3 spans 13 residues. With 3 bases removed from V and 8 bases from J, the gap between germline ends came to 13 bases. The CDR3 DNA sequence: TGTGCCAGCTCACCGGACAGTTTAGGAACCCAGTACTTC. Translated: CASSPDSLGTQYF.

This chain joins TRBV14 and TRBJ2-1, with a weak D call TRBD2 (6 bases). Deletions cut 1 base from V and 7 bases from J, with 26 bases between. Germline V CDR1 and CDR2: SGHDN, FVKESK. The CDR3 runs 19 residues. CDR3 region: CASSQGWRGGPLMRNEQFF. Written as DNA, the CDR3 is TGTGCCAGCAGCCAAGGTTGGCGGGGCGGCCCTCTCATGAGGAATGAGCAGTTCTTC.